These T cell receptor beta chains were read from a single sample in a study of T cell responses to AZD1222 COVID-19 vaccine. Sequenced by immunoSEQ multiplex PCR; TCRdb stores in-frame clones only, minus some. This sample has around 120,000 clones; about nine tenths occur once, and the top ten carry more than 6%. The starting material was peripheral blood, obtained on day 0 of AZD1222 vaccination. These receptors all stem from an adult in good health. Both conserved end residues are part of each CDR3. A D gene is named only where the DNA matches it firmly. Not all rows give a size; the values are once, few, many and, for expanded clones, a class.

>TRBJ1-2|NA|TRBV20-1|NA
TGCAGTGCCCCGGTCGGACAGGGCTACACCTTC
CSAPVGQGYTF
>TRBJ2-2|NA|TRBV7-2|NA
TGTGCCAGCAGCTTGTACGTCTTCCTGACCGGGGAGCTGTTTTTT
CASSLYVFLTGELFF
>TRBJ1-2|TRBD1|TRBV24-1|NA
TGTGCCACCAGCAAGACAGGGCGAGGCTACACCTTC
CATSKTGRGYTF
>TRBJ2-7|TRBD1|TRBV3-1/TRBV3-2|once
TGTGCCAGCAGCTCTCGCGGGACAGGGTTCTACGAGCAGTACTTC
CASSSRGTGFYEQYF
>TRBJ1-4|NA|TRBV27|NA
TGTGCCAGCAGTCCGTACCCGACAACTAATGAAAAACTGTTTTTT
CASSPYPTTNEKLFF
>TRBJ1-2|NA|TRBV19|NA
TGTGCCAGTAGTGTCCGGGGCGGCGGCTACACCTTC
CASSVRGGGYTF
>TRBJ1-2|TRBD1|TRBV5-1|NA
TGCGCCAGCAGCACGACAGGGGGCGCAGGCTATGGCTACACCTTC
CASSTTGGAGYGYTF
>TRBJ2-5|NA|TRBV12-3/TRBV12-4|once
TGTGCCAGCAGTTTATCTACGGAGACCCAGTACTTC
CASSLSTETQYF
>TRBJ1-2|NA|TRBV5-4|NA
TGTGCCAGCAGCCTACCTAAGGACACCTATGGCTACACCTTC
CASSLPKDTYGYTF
>TRBJ2-1|NA|TRBV27|once
TGTGCCAGCAGTCCACCTACAGGGAGGAGCTCCTACAATGAGCAGTTCTTC
CASSPPTGRSSYNEQFF
>TRBJ1-5|NA|TRBV2|NA
TGTGCCAGCAGTGACGGGCCCCCGGGGCAGCCCCAGCATTTT
CASSDGPPGQPQHF
>TRBJ2-1|NA|TRBV29-1|once
TGCAGCGTCTCCACCACCGGAGCCGTTGAACGGTTCTTC
CSVSTTGAVERFF
>TRBJ2-1|NA|TRBV29-1|NA
TGCAGCGTCCGATGGGGTCCCAATGAGCAGTTCTTC
CSVRWGPNEQFF
>TRBJ2-2|NA|TRBV4-2|NA
TGTGCCAGCAGCCAAGGTCTTTCTAACAGGAACACCGGGGAGCTGTTTTTT
CASSQGLSNRNTGELFF
>TRBJ2-1|TRBD2|TRBV27|NA
TGTGCCAGTAGAACCGGGACTAGCGGGAGCAATGAGCAGTTCTTC
CASRTGTSGSNEQFF
>TRBJ2-2|TRBD2|TRBV11-2|NA
TGTGCCAGCAGCTTAGCGGGACTAGCGGTTCTCACCGGGGAGCTGTTTTTT
CASSLAGLAVLTGELFF
>TRBJ1-4|TRBD1|TRBV7-2|NA
TGTGCCAGCAGCGGAGGGACAGGGAAGGTACAACTGTTTTTT
CASSGGTGKVQLFF
>TRBJ2-7|TRBD1|TRBV6-1|NA
TGTGCCAGCAGTGTCGGGACAGGGGGCGCCTTAATGTTGTGGGACTTC
CASSVGTGGALMLWDF
>TRBJ2-4|TRBD2|TRBV2|NA
TGTGCCAGCAGTGATGAAGGCGGGGGAAGAAACATTCAGTACTTC
CASSDEGGGRNIQYF
>TRBJ1-5|NA|TRBV4-1|once
TGCGCCAGCAGCCAAGATTTGGGGATGGCTCAGCCCCAGCATTTT
CASSQDLGMAQPQHF
>TRBJ2-5|TRBD2|TRBV4-1|NA
TGCGCCAGCAGCCCCCTATTTCCAACGGGAGGGCCAGAAGAGACCCAGTACTTC
CASSPLFPTGGPEETQYF
>TRBJ1-5|NA|TRBV7-8|NA
TGTGCCAGCAGCTTAGCCGGTAGACAGGTCAATCAGCCCCAGCATTTT
CASSLAGRQVNQPQHF
>TRBJ2-1|TRBD2|TRBV30|NA
TGTGCCTGGACGATTAGCGGGGTACACAATGAGCAGTTCTTC
CAWTISGVHNEQFF
>TRBJ2-7|NA|TRBV12-2|NA
TGTGCAAGTCGCTTTTTAGCGGGAGGGCCCAACGAGCAGTACTTC
CASRFLAGGPNEQYF
>TRBJ2-5|TRBD2|TRBV6-2/TRBV6-3|NA
TGTGCCAGCAGTGGTCTAGCGGGCCAGGAGACCCAGTACTTC
CASSGLAGQETQYF
>TRBJ1-2|TRBD1|TRBV30|NA
TGTGCCTGGAGAGAAGACAGGGAAGTCTATGGCTACACCTTC
CAWREDREVYGYTF
>TRBJ2-2|NA|TRBV7-9|NA
TGTGCCAGCAGCTCCTTAGCGGTTAACACCGGGGAGCTGTTTTTT
CASSSLAVNTGELFF
>TRBJ2-7|NA|TRBV5-6|NA
TGTGCCAGCAGCTTGGGTGGGGGCGACTACGAGCAGTACTTC
CASSLGGGDYEQYF
>TRBJ1-2|NA|TRBV28|NA
TGTGCCAGCAGTTTCCTTAGACAGGCTAACTATGGCTACACCTTC
CASSFLRQANYGYTF
>TRBJ1-1|NA|TRBV18|NA
TGTGCCAGCTCACCACCCAGGGGTACCACTGAAGCTTTCTTT
CASSPPRGTTEAFF
>TRBJ1-3|NA|TRBV29-1|NA
TGCAGCGTGAGGGAAGGTGGAAACACCATATATTTT
CSVREGGNTIYF
>TRBJ2-1|NA|TRBV28|NA
TGTGCCAGCAGTTATCCGGCCTACAATGAGCAGTTCTTC
CASSYPAYNEQFF
>TRBJ1-1|NA|TRBV19|NA
TGTGCCAGTAGTCCCCTCGGGAACACTGAAGCTTTCTTT
CASSPLGNTEAFF
>TRBJ2-1|NA|TRBV10-3|NA
TGTGCCATCAGTGGGGGAGATGGGTACAATGAGCAGTTCTTC
CAISGGDGYNEQFF
>TRBJ2-5|NA|TRBV7-6|NA
TGTGCCAGCAGCTTAGCGGTGCCGGGCCAAGAGACCCAGTACTTC
CASSLAVPGQETQYF
>TRBJ2-2|NA|TRBV2|NA
TGTGCCAGCAGTGAGCCGGGCGGGGAGCTGTTTTTT
CASSEPGGELFF